This TCR beta chain is drawn from a study of T cell repertoires in cytomegalovirus infection. MiXCR, applied by TCRdb to the reads, yields one record per CDR3 protein. This sample has approximately 500,000 distinct CDR3 sequences, with about 15% found just once. This clonotype showed up many times. This sequence originates from a human donor in good health (CMV status not recorded). Some clones in this sample may be carry-over from other donors' samples. The sample taken for sequencing was CD8+ T cells from PBMCs.

In nucleotides, the CDR3 is TGTGCCAGCAGCTCCGATGACTCCTCCTACAATGAGCAGTTCTTC. It is translated as CASSSDDSSYNEQFF. The genes are TRBV7-9 and TRBJ2-1; no clear D. Trimming shortened V by 4 bases and J by 0 bases, and 10 bases separated the two germline ends. Germline V gives CDR1 SEHNR, CDR2 FQNEAQ (reference sequence). CDR3 length: 15 amino acids. The variable domain in full, with the rest retrieved from reference TRBV7-9 and TRBJ2-1, is DTGVSQNPRHKITKRGQNVTFRCDPISEHNRLYWYRQTLGQGPEFLTYFQNEAQLEKSRLLSDRFSAERPKGSFSTLEIQRTEQGDSAMYLCASSSDDSSYNEQFFGPGTRLTVL.